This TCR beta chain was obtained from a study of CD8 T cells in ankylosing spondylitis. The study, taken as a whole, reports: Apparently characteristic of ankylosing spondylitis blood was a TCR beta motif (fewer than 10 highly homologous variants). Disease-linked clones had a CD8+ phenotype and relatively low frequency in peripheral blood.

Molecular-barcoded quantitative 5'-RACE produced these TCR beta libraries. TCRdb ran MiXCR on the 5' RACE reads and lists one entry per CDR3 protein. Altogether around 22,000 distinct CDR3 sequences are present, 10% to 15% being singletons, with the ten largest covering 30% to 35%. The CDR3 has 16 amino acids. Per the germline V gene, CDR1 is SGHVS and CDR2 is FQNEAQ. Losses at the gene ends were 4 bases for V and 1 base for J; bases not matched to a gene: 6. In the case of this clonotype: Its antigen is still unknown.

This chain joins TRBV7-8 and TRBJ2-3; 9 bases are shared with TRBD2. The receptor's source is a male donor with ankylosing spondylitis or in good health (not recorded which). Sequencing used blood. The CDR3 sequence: CASSSVAGAGTDTQYF. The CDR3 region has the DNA TGTGCCAGCAGCTCAGTAGCGGGGGCGGGCACAGATACGCAGTATTTT.